These T cell receptor beta chains were read from a single sample in a study of cytomegalovirus exposure and HLA in healthy donors. Sequencing used immunoSEQ multiplex PCR; TCRdb keeps in-frame clones, though not all of them. Of 150,000 to 200,000 clones in the sample, 79% are singletons; the top ten hold 3.5% to 5%. The material sequenced was PBMCs. The receptors come from a young woman in good health and CMV-seropositive. CDR3s include the opening cysteine and the closing phenylalanine or tryptophan. Each record gives: J gene, clone size, V gene, D gene, CDR3 protein, CDR3 DNA. The D gene is left open where the match is weak. Clone size is stated in some rows and not others, as once, few, many or a class when expanded.

j_call: TRBJ2-7; clone_size: .; v_call: TRBV11-3; d_call: TRBD2; cdr3_aa: CASSSPREGYEQYF; cdr3_nt: TGTGCCAGCAGCTCTCCTCGGGAGGGCTACGAGCAGTACTTC
j_call: TRBJ1-4; clone_size: once; v_call: TRBV6-6; d_call: .; cdr3_aa: CASSSVRGGVNEKLFF; cdr3_nt: TGTGCCAGCAGCTCCGTAAGGGGGGGGGTGAATGAAAAACTGTTTTTT
j_call: TRBJ2-3; clone_size: .; v_call: TRBV2; d_call: .; cdr3_aa: CAIRPREIETDTQYF; cdr3_nt: TGTGCCATACGACCCCGGGAGATTGAGACAGATACGCAGTATTTT
j_call: TRBJ2-3; clone_size: .; v_call: TRBV6-1; d_call: TRBD1; cdr3_aa: CASSGVDRGSDTQYF; cdr3_nt: TGTGCCAGCAGTGGAGTGGACAGGGGTAGCGATACGCAGTATTTT
j_call: TRBJ2-5; clone_size: once; v_call: TRBV29-1; d_call: .; cdr3_aa: CSVVVWGPGTQYF; cdr3_nt: TGCAGCGTTGTGGTGTGGGGGCCCGGGACCCAGTACTTC
j_call: TRBJ2-2; clone_size: .; v_call: TRBV19; d_call: TRBD1; cdr3_aa: CASSKRTGEKTGELFF; cdr3_nt: TGTGCCAGTAGTAAGAGGACAGGGGAAAAAACCGGGGAGCTGTTTTTT
j_call: TRBJ2-1; clone_size: .; v_call: TRBV9; d_call: TRBD2; cdr3_aa: CASSVENSGDPEQFF; cdr3_nt: TGTGCCAGCAGCGTAGAGAATAGCGGGGATCCAGAGCAGTTCTTC
j_call: TRBJ2-2; clone_size: .; v_call: TRBV5-4; d_call: TRBD1; cdr3_aa: CASSHGQGTNTGELFF; cdr3_nt: TGTGCCAGCAGCCATGGACAGGGTACGAACACCGGGGAGCTGTTTTTT
j_call: TRBJ1-4; clone_size: .; v_call: TRBV7-9; d_call: TRBD1; cdr3_aa: CASSWTGGDEKLFF; cdr3_nt: TGTGCCAGCAGCTGGACAGGGGGCGATGAAAAACTGTTTTTT
j_call: TRBJ2-7; clone_size: .; v_call: TRBV11-2; d_call: .; cdr3_aa: CASSPPTGVEQYF; cdr3_nt: TGTGCCAGCAGCCCACCCACGGGGGTCGAGCAGTACTTC
j_call: TRBJ1-5; clone_size: .; v_call: TRBV11-2; d_call: TRBD1; cdr3_aa: CASSLDGTGWDQPQHF; cdr3_nt: TGTGCCAGCAGCTTAGACGGGACAGGGTGGGATCAGCCCCAGCATTTT
j_call: TRBJ2-7; clone_size: .; v_call: TRBV27; d_call: TRBD1; cdr3_aa: CASSFGTGNYEQYF; cdr3_nt: TGTGCCAGCAGTTTCGGGACAGGGAACTACGAGCAGTACTTC
j_call: TRBJ2-2; clone_size: .; v_call: TRBV11-2; d_call: TRBD2; cdr3_aa: CASSQPTSGSFTGELFF; cdr3_nt: TGTGCCAGCAGCCAACCGACTAGCGGGAGCTTTACCGGGGAGCTGTTTTTT
j_call: TRBJ2-1; clone_size: .; v_call: TRBV6-6; d_call: TRBD2; cdr3_aa: CASSRSAGDPHEQFF; cdr3_nt: TGTGCCAGCAGCCGCTCAGCGGGGGATCCCCATGAGCAGTTCTTC
j_call: TRBJ2-7; clone_size: .; v_call: TRBV11-3; d_call: TRBD1; cdr3_aa: CASSLINRGDEQYF; cdr3_nt: TGTGCCAGCAGCCTGATCAACAGGGGCGACGAGCAGTACTTC
j_call: TRBJ2-7; clone_size: .; v_call: TRBV5-6; d_call: .; cdr3_aa: CASSFTRGFYEQYF; cdr3_nt: TGTGCCAGCAGCTTCACTAGGGGGTTCTACGAGCAGTACTTC
j_call: TRBJ2-2; clone_size: .; v_call: TRBV5-6; d_call: TRBD2; cdr3_aa: CASSFLAGGNTGELFF; cdr3_nt: TGTGCCAGCAGCTTTCTAGCGGGAGGGAACACCGGGGAGCTGTTTTTT
j_call: TRBJ1-3; clone_size: .; v_call: TRBV2; d_call: .; cdr3_aa: CASTGQEGSGNTIYF; cdr3_nt: TGTGCCAGCACCGGGCAGGAGGGCTCTGGAAACACCATATATTTT
j_call: TRBJ1-1; clone_size: .; v_call: TRBV7-9; d_call: .; cdr3_aa: CASSTPTRLHEAFF; cdr3_nt: TGTGCCAGCAGCACGCCGACACGCCTTCATGAAGCTTTCTTT
j_call: TRBJ1-1; clone_size: .; v_call: TRBV7-8; d_call: .; cdr3_aa: CASSPQGLGTEAFF; cdr3_nt: TGTGCCAGCAGCCCTCAGGGACTCGGCACTGAAGCTTTCTTT
j_call: TRBJ1-6; clone_size: .; v_call: TRBV7-8; d_call: .; cdr3_aa: CASSPGVNSPLHF; cdr3_nt: TGTGCCAGCAGCCCAGGGGTTAATTCACCCCTCCACTTT
j_call: TRBJ2-7; clone_size: .; v_call: TRBV2; d_call: .; cdr3_aa: CASTPGQRPYEQYF; cdr3_nt: TGTGCCAGCACGCCCGGCCAGCGGCCCTACGAGCAGTACTTC